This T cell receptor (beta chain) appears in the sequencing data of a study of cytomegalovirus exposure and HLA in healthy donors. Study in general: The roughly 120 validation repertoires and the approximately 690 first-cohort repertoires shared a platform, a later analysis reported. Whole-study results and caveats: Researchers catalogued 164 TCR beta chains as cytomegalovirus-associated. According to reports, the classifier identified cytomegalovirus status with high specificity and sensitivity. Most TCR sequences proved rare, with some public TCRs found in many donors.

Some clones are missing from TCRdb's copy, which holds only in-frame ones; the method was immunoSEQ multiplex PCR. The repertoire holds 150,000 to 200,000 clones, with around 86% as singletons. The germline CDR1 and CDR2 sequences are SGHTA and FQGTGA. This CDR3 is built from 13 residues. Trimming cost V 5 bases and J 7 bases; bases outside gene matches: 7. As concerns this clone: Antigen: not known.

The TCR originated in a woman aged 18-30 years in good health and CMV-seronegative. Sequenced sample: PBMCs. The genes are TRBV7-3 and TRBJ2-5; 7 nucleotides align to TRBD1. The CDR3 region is CASSMDRSGTQYF. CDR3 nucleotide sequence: TGTGCCAGCAGCATGGACAGGTCTGGGACCCAGTACTTC.